The 6 T cell receptor beta chains below all came from one sample that was sequenced in a study of cytotoxic CD8 clonotypes in ibrutinib-treated CLL. Assay used: immunoSEQ multiplex PCR; TCRdb lists only in-frame clones, some missing. The sample carries about 150,000 clones, about 80% recorded once. The source material was PBMCs, sampled after 24 months of ibrutinib treatment. Source of these receptors: a human donor with chronic lymphocytic leukemia.

The V gene is TRBV6-5, the J gene TRBJ2-7, with D unclear. Trimming took off 1 base at V and 6 bases at J, with 13 bases between the two ends. The CDR3 has 14 amino acids. From germline, CDR1 is MNHEY and CDR2 SVGAGI. The chain's CDR3 is CASSYWSAPGEQYF. The CDR3 DNA reads TGTGCCAGCAGTTACTGGTCAGCCCCCGGCGAGCAGTACTTC.

V and J are TRBV9 and TRBJ2-3; 8 bases map to TRBD2. Trimming cost V 4 bases and J 2 bases; bases outside gene matches: 3. The CDR3 extends over 14 amino acids. Germline assignment: CDR1 SGDLS and CDR2 YYNGEE. In nucleotides, the CDR3 is TGTGCCAGCAGCCCGGGGGGGTTCACAGATACGCAGTATTTT. Translated: CASSPGGFTDTQYF.

The V and J genes are TRBV7-3 and TRBJ2-1; TRBD2 is a possible D gene (7 bases). CDR3 length: 16 residues. V lost 5 bases to trimming and J lost 6 bases, with 20 bases between them. CDR1 and CDR2 from the germline V gene are SGHTA and FQGTGA. CDR3 protein: CASSPVWGGPLNEQFF. For the CDR3, the DNA is TGTGCCAGCAGCCCAGTCTGGGGGGGCCCACTCAATGAGCAGTTCTTC.

This clone was found once. The J gene is TRBJ2-1, the V gene TRBV30; 13 nucleotides agree with TRBD2. J gave up 0 bases and V 5 bases, and 4 bases lay outside the gene matches. CDR3 length: 16 residues. From germline, CDR1 is GTSNPN and CDR2 SVGIG (reference sequence). The CDR3 loop is CAWGLAGVASYNEQFF. CDR3 bases: TGTGCCTGGGGACTAGCGGGGGTAGCCTCCTACAATGAGCAGTTCTTC.

The table lists this clone with a count of one. V is TRBV7-3 and J is TRBJ2-1; 9 positions agree with TRBD2. There are 16 residues in the CDR3. The junction had 5 bases not matched to a gene; V was cut back by 0 bases and J by 5 bases. Germline values: CDR1 SGHTA, CDR2 FQGTGA. CDR3 region: CASSLTPSGNHNEQFF. The CDR3 nucleotides read TGTGCCAGCAGCTTAACCCCTAGCGGGAACCACAATGAGCAGTTCTTC.

This clone was seen only a few times. The V and J genes are TRBV19 and TRBJ2-5, with 8 bases that match TRBD1. Germline assignment: CDR1 LNHDA and CDR2 SQIVND (reference sequence). This CDR3 comprises 12 residues. CDR3 in amino acids: CGVGTGGETQYF. DNA for the CDR3: TGTGGTGTTGGGACAGGCGGAGAGACCCAGTACTTC.